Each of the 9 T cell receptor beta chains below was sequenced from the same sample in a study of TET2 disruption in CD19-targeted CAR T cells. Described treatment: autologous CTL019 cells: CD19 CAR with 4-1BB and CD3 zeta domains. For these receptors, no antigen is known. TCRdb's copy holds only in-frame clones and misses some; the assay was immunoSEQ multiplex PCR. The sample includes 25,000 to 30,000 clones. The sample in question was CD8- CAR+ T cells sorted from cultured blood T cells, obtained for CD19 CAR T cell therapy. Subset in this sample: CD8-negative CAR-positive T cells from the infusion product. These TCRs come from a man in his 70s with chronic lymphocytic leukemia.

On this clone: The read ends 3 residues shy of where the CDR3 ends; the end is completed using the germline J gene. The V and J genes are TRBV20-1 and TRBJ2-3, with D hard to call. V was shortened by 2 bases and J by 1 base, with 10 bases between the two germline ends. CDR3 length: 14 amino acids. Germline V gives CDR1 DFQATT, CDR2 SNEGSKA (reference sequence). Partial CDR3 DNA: TGCAGTGCTAGACCGGCGGCAGGCACAGATACG. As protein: CSARPAAGTDT. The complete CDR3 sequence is CSARPAAGTDTQYF.

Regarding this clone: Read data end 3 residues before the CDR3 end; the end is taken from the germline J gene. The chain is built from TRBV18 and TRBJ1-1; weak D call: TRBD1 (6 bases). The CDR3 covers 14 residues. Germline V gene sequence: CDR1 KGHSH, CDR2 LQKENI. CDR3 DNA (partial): TGTGCCAGCTCACCACCTTCACAGGGAGGAATA. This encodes CASSPPSQGGI. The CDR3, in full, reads CASSPPSQGGIAFF. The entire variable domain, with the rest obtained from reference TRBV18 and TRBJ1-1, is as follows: NAGVMQNPRHLVRRRGQEARLRCSPMKGHSHVYWYRQLPEEGLKFMVYLQKENIIDESGMPKERFSAEFPKEGPSILRIQQVVRGDSAAYFCASSPPSQGGIAFFGQGTRLTVV.

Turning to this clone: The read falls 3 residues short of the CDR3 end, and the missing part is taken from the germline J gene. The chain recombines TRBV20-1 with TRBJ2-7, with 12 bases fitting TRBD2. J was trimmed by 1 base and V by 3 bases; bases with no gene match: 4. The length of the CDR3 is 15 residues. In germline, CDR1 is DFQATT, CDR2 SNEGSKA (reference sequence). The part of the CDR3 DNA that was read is TGCAGTGCTAGGGGAGGGACTAGCGGGTCCTACGAG. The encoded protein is CSARGGTSGSYE. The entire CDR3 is CSARGGTSGSYEQYF.

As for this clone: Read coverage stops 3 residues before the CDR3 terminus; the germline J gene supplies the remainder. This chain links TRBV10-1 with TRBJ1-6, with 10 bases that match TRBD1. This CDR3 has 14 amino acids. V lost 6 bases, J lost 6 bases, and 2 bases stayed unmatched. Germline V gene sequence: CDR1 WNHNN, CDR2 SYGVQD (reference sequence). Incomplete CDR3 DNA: TGCGCCAGCAGCCGGGACAGGGGTAATTCACCC. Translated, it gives CASSRDRGNSP. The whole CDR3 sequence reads CASSRDRGNSPLHF.

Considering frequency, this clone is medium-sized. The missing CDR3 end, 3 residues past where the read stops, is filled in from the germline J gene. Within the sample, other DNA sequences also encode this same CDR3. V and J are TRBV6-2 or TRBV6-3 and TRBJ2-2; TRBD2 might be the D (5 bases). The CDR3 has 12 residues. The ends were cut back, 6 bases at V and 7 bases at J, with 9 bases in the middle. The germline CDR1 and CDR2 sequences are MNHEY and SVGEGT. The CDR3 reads CASRLAGGELFF. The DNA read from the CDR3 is TGTGCCAGCAGGCTAGCTGGCGGGGAG.

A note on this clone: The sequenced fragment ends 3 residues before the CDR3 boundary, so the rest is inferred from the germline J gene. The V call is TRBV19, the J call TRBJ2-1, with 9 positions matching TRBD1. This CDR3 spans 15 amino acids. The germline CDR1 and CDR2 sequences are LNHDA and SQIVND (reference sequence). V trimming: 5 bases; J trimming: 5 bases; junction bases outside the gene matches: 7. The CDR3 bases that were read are TGTGCCAGTAGTTCACAGGGGGCTGGGAACAATGAG. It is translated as CASSSQGAGNNE. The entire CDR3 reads CASSSQGAGNNEQFF.

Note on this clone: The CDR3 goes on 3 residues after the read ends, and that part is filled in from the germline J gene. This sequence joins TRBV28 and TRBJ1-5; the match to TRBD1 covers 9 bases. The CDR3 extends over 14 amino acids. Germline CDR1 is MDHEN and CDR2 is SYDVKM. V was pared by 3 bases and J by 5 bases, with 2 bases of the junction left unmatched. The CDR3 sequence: CASSLGQGYQPQHF. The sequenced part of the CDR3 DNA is TGTGCCAGCAGTTTGGGACAGGGCTATCAGCCC.

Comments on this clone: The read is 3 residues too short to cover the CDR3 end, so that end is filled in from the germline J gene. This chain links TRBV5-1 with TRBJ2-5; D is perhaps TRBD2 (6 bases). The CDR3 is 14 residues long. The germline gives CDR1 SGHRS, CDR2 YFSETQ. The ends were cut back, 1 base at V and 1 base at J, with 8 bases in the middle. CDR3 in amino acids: CASSLTSLQETQYF. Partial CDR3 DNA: TGCGCCAGCAGCTTGACTAGCCTCCAAGAGACC.

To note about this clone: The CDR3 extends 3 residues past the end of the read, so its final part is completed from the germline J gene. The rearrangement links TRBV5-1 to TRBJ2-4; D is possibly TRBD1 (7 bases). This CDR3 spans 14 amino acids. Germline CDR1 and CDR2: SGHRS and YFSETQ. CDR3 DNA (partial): TGCGCCAGCAGCCGGGGGACAGAACAAGAGACT. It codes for CASSRGTEQET. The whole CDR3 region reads CASSRGTEQETQYF.